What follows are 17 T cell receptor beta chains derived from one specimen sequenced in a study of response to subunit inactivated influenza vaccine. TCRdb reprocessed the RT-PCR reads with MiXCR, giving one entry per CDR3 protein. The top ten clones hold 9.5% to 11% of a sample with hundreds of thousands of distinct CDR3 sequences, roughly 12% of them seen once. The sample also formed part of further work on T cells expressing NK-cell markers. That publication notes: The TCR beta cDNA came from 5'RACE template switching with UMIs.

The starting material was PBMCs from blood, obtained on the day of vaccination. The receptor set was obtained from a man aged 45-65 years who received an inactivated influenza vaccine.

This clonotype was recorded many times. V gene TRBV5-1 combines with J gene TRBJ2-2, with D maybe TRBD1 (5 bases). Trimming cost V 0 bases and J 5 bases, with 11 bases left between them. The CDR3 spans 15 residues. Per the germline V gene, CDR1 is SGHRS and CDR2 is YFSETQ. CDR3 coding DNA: TGCGCCAGCAGCTTGGTTGGGGCTTGGACCGGGGAGCTGTTTTTT. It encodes CASSLVGAWTGELFF.

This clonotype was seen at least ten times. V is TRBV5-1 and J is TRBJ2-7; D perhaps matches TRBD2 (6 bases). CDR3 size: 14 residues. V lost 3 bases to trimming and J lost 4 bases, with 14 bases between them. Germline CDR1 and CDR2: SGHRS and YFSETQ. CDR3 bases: TGCGCCAGCAGCTCGGGAGCGGAAGGTTACGAGCAGTACTTC. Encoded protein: CASSSGAEGYEQYF. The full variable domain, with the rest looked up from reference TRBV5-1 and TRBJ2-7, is KAGVTQTPRYLIKTRGQQVTLSCSPISGHRSVSWYQQTPGQGLQFLFEYFSETQRNKGNFPGRFSGRQFSNSRSEMNVSTLELGDSALYLCASSSGAEGYEQYFGPGTRLTVT.

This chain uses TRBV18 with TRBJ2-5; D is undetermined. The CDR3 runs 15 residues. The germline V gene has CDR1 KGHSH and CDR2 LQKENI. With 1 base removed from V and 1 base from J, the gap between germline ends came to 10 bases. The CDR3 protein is CASSPQATGQETQYF. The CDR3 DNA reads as TGTGCCAGCTCACCACAGGCGACTGGCCAAGAGACCCAGTACTTC.

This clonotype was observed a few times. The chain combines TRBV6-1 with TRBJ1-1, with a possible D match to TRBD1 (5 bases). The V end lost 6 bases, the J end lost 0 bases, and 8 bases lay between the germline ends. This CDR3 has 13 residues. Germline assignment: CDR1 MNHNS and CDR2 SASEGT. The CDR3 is CASRTQVNTEAFF. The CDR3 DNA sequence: TGTGCCAGCAGGACACAGGTGAACACTGAAGCTTTCTTT.

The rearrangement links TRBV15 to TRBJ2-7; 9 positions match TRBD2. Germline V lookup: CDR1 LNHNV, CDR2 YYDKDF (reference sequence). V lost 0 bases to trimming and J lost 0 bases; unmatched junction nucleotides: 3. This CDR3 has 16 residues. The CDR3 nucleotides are TGTGCCACCAGCAGAGAGCGGGGGGGAAGCTCCTACGAGCAGTACTTC. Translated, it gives CATSRERGGSSYEQYF. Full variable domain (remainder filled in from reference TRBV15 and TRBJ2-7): DAMVIQNPRYQVTQFGKPVTLSCSQTLNHNVMYWYQQKSSQAPKLLFHYYDKDFNNEADTPDNFQSRRPNTSFCFLDIRSPGLGDTAMYLCATSRERGGSSYEQYFGPGTRLTVT.

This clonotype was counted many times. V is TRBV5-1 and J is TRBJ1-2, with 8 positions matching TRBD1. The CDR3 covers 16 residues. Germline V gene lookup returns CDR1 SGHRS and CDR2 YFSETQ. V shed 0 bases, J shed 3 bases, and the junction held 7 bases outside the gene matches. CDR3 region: CASSLVSGGHDYGYTF. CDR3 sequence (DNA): TGCGCCAGCAGCTTGGTCTCAGGGGGCCATGACTATGGCTACACCTTC.

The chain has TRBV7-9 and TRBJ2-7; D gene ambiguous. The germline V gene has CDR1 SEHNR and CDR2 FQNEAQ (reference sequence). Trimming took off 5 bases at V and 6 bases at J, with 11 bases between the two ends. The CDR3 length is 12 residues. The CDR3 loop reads CASSRMDGEQYF. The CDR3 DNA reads TGTGCCAGCAGCCGTATGGACGGCGAGCAGTACTTC.

CDR3 amino acids: CASNQQDTQYF. The CDR3 DNA sequence: TGTGCCAGCAACCAGCAGGATACGCAGTATTTT. The chain uses TRBV12-3 or TRBV12-4 and TRBJ2-3; D unclear. V was pared by 7 bases and J by 6 bases, with 8 bases between. This CDR3 contains 11 residues.

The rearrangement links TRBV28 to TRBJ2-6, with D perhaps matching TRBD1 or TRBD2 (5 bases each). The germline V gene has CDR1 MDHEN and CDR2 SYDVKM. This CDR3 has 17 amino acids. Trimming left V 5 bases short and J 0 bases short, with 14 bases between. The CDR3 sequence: CASSPTGTPSGANVLTF. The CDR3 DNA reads TGTGCCAGCAGTCCGACCGGGACCCCCTCTGGGGCCAACGTCCTGACTTTC.

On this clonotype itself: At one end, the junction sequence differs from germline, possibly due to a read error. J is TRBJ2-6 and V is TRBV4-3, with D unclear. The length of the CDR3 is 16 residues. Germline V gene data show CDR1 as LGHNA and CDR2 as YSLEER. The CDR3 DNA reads TGCGCCAGCAGCCAAGACCCAGATTCTGCGGCCAACGTCCTGACTTTC. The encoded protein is CASSQDPDSAANVLTF.

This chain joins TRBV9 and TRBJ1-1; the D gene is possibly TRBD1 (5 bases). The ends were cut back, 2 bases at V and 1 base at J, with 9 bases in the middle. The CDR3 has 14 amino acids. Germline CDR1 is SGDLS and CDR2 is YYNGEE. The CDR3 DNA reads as TGTGCCAGCAGCGTGGGGGGGAGGAACACTGAAGCTTTCTTT. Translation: CASSVGGRNTEAFF.

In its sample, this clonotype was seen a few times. Here the CDR3 reads CASLRGEDYGYTF. CDR3 coding DNA: TGTGCCAGCTTGAGGGGGGAGGACTATGGCTACACCTTC. This chain connects TRBV28 to TRBJ1-2, with a tentative D call TRBD1 (6 bases). Germline V gene lookup returns CDR1 MDHEN and CDR2 SYDVKM. Trimming left V 8 bases short and J 3 bases short, with 13 bases between. The CDR3 is made up of 13 amino acids.

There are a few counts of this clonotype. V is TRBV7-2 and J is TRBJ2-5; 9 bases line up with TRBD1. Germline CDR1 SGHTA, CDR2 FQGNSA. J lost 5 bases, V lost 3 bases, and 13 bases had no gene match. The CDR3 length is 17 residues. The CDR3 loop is CASSLGWTGAWSETQYF. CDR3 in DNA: TGTGCCAGCAGCTTGGGATGGACAGGGGCATGGTCGGAGACCCAGTACTTC.

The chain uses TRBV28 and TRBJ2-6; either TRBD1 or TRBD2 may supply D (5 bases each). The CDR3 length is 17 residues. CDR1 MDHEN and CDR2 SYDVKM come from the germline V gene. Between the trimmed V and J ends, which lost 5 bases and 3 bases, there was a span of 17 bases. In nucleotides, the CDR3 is TGTGCCAGCAGTCCGTCCGGGACGCCGGTTGGGGCCAACGTCCTGACTTTC. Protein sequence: CASSPSGTPVGANVLTF.

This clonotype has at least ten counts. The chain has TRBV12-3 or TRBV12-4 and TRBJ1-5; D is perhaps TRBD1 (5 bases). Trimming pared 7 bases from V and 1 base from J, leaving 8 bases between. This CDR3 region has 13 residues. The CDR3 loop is CASTGGSNQPQHF. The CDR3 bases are TGTGCCAGCACCGGGGGGAGCAATCAGCCCCAGCATTTT.

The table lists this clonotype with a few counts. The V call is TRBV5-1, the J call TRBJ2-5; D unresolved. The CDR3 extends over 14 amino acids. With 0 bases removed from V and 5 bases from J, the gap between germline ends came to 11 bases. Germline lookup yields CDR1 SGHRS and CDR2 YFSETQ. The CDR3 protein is CASSLDISWETQYF. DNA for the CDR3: TGCGCCAGCAGCTTGGATATTAGCTGGGAGACCCAGTACTTC.

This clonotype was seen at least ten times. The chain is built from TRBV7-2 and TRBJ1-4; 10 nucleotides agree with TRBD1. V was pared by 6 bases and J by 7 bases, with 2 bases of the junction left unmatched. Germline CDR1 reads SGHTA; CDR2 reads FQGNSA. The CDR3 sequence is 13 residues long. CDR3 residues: CASRGQGSEKLFF. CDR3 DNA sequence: TGTGCCAGCAGGGGACAGGGGTCTGAAAAACTGTTTTTT. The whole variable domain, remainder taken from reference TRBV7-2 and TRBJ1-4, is GAGVSQSPSNKVTEKGKDVELRCDPISGHTALYWYRQSLGQGLEFLIYFQGNSAPDKSGLPSDRFSAERTGGSVSTLTIQRTQQEDSAVYLCASRGQGSEKLFFGSGTQLSVL.